The 10 T cell receptor beta chains listed next were all sequenced from one sample in a study of T cells in Graves' hyperthyroidism and ophthalmopathy. Using RNA transcripts as the source, TCR beta CDR3 regions were amplified. When the TCR CDR3 underwent first-round RT-PCR, the HTBI primer set was used. One entry per CDR3 protein, called by TCRdb with MiXCR from the multiplex PCR reads. The table shows more than 600,000 distinct CDR3 sequences, with around 15% occurring only once. Sequencing was done on a sample of blood. Receptors were obtained from a man aged 18-30 years with Graves' hyperthyroidism.

This clonotype occurred many times. The CDR3 region is CSVPPTEGGPLETQYF. CDR3 nucleotides: TGCAGCGTACCCCCCACCGAGGGAGGGCCATTAGAGACCCAGTACTTC. The rearrangement links TRBV29-1 to TRBJ2-5; 7 bases map to TRBD2. The CDR3 extends over 16 amino acids. Germline V lookup: CDR1 SQVTM, CDR2 ANQGSEA. V lost 6 bases and J lost 4; bases outside the gene matches: 17.

This clonotype was picked up many times. V is TRBV5-4 and J is TRBJ2-1; D gene uncertain. CDR3 length: 17 residues. Germline CDR1 SGHNT, CDR2 YYREEE (reference sequence). V was pared by 5 bases and J by 4 bases, with 22 bases between. For the CDR3, the DNA is TGTGCCAGCAGACCTGGACCCGACTGGGGTTGGTACAATGAGCAGTTCTTC. This encodes CASRPGPDWGWYNEQFF.

The J gene is TRBJ2-2, the V gene TRBV28; 12 bases line up with TRBD1. This CDR3 has 16 amino acids. Germline CDR1 MDHEN, CDR2 SYDVKM. After removal of 7 bases from V and 5 bases from J, the junction contained 8 bases not matched to a gene. CDR3 in DNA: TGTGCCAGCACCGGGACAGGGGGCGCTCGGACCGGGGAGCTGTTTTTT. It yields the protein CASTGTGGARTGELFF.

This clonotype was seen at least ten times. The chain's CDR3 is CASSSDRGSTDTQYF. CDR3 bases: TGTGCCAGCAGCTCCGATCGGGGGAGCACAGATACGCAGTATTTT. The genes are TRBV7-9 and TRBJ2-3; D perhaps matches TRBD2 (6 bases). Germline-derived CDR1 and CDR2 are SEHNR and FQNEAQ (reference sequence). Trimming took off 4 bases at V and 0 bases at J, with 11 bases between the two ends. The CDR3 covers 15 residues.

The chain combines TRBV28 with TRBJ1-1, with 12 bases identical to TRBD1. The ends lost 5 bases at V and 5 bases at J; junction bases unmatched: 9. Germline V CDR1 and CDR2: MDHEN, SYDVKM. CDR3 size: 16 residues. The CDR3 loop is CASSKGTGGTSTEAFF. CDR3 nucleotides: TGTGCCAGCAGTAAAGGGACAGGGGGCACCTCGACTGAAGCTTTCTTT.

This clonotype has at least ten counts. This chain joins TRBV28 and TRBJ1-5; D is unresolved. The CDR3 sequence is 17 residues long. Germline V gene sequence: CDR1 MDHEN, CDR2 SYDVKM. Trimming stripped 4 bases from V and 6 bases from J, with 22 bases between. CDR3 bases: TGTGCCAGCAGTTCCCCTACGTGGGGTAAGGGATCTCAGCCCCAGCATTTT. Encoded protein: CASSSPTWGKGSQPQHF.

This clonotype was seen repeatedly, ten times or more. This chain connects TRBV27 to TRBJ2-1; tentative D call: TRBD2 (5 bases). This CDR3 has 16 amino acids. CDR1 is MNHEY, CDR2 SMNVEV, per germline (reference sequence). Trimming took 0 bases from V and 8 from J, leaving 17 bases between them. The CDR3 here is CASSLSQAGEGHEQFF. DNA of the CDR3: TGTGCCAGCAGTTTATCTCAGGCGGGCGAAGGCCATGAGCAGTTCTTC.

The DNA for the CDR3 is TGCAGTGCTAGAGGCGCGGCAGGGGCTCCCGATACGCAGTATTTT. This translates into CSARGAAGAPDTQYF. The chain couples TRBV20-1 to TRBJ2-3, with D tentatively TRBD1 (6 bases). Germline-derived CDR1 and CDR2 are DFQATT and SNEGSKA (reference sequence). The CDR3 is 15 amino acids. V was cut by 1 base and J by 6 bases, with 17 bases left in between.

This clonotype was found a few times. The gene calls are TRBV2 and TRBJ1-3; D is undetermined. Germline assignment: CDR1 SNHLY and CDR2 FYNNEI. V lost 3 bases to trimming and J lost 1 base, with 7 bases between them. The CDR3 covers 14 residues. The CDR3 spells CASSEDWSGNTIYF. The CDR3 DNA follows: TGTGCCAGCAGTGAGGATTGGTCTGGAAACACCATATATTTT.

With respect to this clonotype: One end of the junction fails to match germline, which may point to a read error. V gene TRBV6-1 combines with J gene TRBJ2-4; weak D call: TRBD2 (5 bases). The CDR3 is 15 residues long. Germline V gene sequence: CDR1 MNHNS, CDR2 SASEGT. Written as DNA, the CDR3 is TGTACCAGCAGTGAAGCGGCGGTAGCCAAAAACATTCAGTACTTC. This gives the protein CTSSEAAVAKNIQYF.